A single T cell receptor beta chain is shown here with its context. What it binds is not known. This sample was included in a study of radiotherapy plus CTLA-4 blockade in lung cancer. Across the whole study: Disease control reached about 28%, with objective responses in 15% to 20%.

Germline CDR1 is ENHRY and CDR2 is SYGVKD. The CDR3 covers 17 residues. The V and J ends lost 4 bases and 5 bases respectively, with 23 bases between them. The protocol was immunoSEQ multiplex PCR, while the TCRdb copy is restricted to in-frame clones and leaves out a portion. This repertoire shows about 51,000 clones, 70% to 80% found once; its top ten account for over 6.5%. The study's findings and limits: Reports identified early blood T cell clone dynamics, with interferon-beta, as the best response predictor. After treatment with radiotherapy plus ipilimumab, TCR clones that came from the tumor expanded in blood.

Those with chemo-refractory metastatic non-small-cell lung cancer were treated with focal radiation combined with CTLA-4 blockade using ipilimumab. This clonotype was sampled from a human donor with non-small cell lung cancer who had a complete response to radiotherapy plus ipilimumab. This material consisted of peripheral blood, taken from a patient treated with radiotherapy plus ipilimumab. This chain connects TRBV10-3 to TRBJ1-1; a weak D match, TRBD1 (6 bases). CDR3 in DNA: TGTGCCATCAGTGGAGACAGGACCTTTAGGTCGCAAACTGAAGCTTTCTTT. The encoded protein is CAISGDRTFRSQTEAFF.